This T cell receptor beta chain was recorded in a study of CD8+CD57+ T cells in acquired aplastic anemia. Study at large: Sorted CD4+ and CD8+ cells gave a mean 3.2 ug DNA, range roughly 0.2 to 27.4 ug. Healthy donors averaged about 10 million reads for CD4+ cells. General observations from the study: Patients showed no significant difference from controls in CD8+ Simpson's diversity. Patients and controls shared under 30 CD8+ CDR3 sequences, highly expressed in patients.

The CDR3 is 14 residues long. Trimming took 2 bases from V and 7 from J; bases not matched to a gene: 8. Germline V gene data show CDR1 as SGDLS and CDR2 as YYNGEE. For CDR3 and TCR beta VDJ profiling, genomic DNA was the template used. TCRdb independently ran MiXCR on the reads; one entry per CDR3 protein. The sample records some 410,000 distinct CDR3 sequences, 60% to 80% being singletons. This clonotype was detected ten times or more. Its antigen is still unknown. V gene TRBV9 combines with J gene TRBJ1-1, with TRBD1 matching 7 bases. This receptor was identified in a human donor in good health, serving as a control. Source material: sorted CD4+, CD8+, or CD8+CD57+ T cells (not recorded which) from PBMCs. The CDR3 loop reads CASSVTGTEGEAFF. CDR3 DNA: TGTGCCAGCAGCGTCACCGGGACAGAAGGTGAAGCTTTCTTT.